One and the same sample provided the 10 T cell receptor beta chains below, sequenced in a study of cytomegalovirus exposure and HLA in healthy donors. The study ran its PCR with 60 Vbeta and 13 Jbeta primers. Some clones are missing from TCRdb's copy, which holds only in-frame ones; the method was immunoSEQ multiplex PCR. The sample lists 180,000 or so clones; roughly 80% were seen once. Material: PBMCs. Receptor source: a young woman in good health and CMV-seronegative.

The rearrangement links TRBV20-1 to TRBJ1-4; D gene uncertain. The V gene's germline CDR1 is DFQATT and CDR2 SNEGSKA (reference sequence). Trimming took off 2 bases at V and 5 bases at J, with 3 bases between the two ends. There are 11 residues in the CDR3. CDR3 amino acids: CSARQNEKLFF. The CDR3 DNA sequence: TGCAGTGCTAGACAGAATGAAAAACTGTTTTTT.

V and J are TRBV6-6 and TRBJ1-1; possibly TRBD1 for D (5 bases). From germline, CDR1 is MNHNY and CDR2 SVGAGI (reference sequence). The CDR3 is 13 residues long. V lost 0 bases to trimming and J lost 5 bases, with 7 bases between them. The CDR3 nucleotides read TGTGCCAGCAGTTACTCGGGGGGGACTGAAGCTTTCTTT. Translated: CASSYSGGTEAFF.

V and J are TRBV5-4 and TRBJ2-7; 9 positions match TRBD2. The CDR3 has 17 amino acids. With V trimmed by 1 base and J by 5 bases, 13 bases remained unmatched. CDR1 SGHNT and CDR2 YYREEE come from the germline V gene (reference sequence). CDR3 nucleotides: TGTGCCAGCAGCTTGAGTGGCGGGAGGGCCTTTTTCCACGAGCAGTACTTC. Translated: CASSLSGGRAFFHEQYF. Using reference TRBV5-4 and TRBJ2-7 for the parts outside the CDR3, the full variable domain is ETGVTQSPTHLIKTRGQQVTLRCSSQSGHNTVSWYQQALGQGPQFIFQYYREEENGRGNFPPRFSGLQFPNYSSELNVNALELDDSALYLCASSLSGGRAFFHEQYFGPGTRLTVT.

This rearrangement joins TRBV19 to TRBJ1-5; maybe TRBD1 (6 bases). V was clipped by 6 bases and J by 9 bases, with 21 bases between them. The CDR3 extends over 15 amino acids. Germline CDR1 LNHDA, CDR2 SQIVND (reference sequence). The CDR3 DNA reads TGTGCCAGTAGCCTCCCCTCAGGGGCTAATGGGCCCCAGCATTTT. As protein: CASSLPSGANGPQHF.

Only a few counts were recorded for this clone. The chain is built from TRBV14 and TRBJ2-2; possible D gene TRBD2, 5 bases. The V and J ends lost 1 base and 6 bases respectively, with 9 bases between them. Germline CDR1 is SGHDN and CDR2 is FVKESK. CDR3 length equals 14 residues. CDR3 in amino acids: CASSQGTWAGELFF. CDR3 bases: TGTGCCAGCAGCCAAGGGACTTGGGCCGGGGAGCTGTTTTTT.

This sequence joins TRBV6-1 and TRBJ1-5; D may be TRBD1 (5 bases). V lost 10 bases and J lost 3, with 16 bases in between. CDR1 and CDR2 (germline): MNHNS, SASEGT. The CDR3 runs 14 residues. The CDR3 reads CATSDNPNNQPQHF. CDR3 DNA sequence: TGTGCCACATCGGACAACCCTAACAATCAGCCCCAGCATTTT.

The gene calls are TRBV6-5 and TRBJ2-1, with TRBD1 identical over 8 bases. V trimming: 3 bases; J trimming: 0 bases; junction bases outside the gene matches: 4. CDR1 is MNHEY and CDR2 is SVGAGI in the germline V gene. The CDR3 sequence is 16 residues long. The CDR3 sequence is CASSYDTGGSYNEQFF. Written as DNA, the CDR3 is TGTGCCAGCAGTTATGATACAGGGGGCTCCTACAATGAGCAGTTCTTC.

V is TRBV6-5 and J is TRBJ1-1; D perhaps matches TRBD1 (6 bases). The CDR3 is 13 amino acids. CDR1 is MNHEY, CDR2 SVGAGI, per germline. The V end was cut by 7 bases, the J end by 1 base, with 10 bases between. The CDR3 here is CASKMTGNTEAFF. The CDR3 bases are TGTGCCAGCAAGATGACAGGGAACACTGAAGCTTTCTTT.

The CDR3 loop is CASSQGQQGHVETQYF. The CDR3 bases are TGTGCCAGCAGCCAAGGTCAACAGGGACATGTGGAGACCCAGTACTTC. The chain uses TRBV4-2 and TRBJ2-5, with D possibly TRBD1 on 6 matching bases. The V end lost 1 base, the J end lost 5 bases, and 17 bases lay between the germline ends. The CDR3 contains 16 residues. Germline assignment: CDR1 LGHNA and CDR2 YNFKEQ.

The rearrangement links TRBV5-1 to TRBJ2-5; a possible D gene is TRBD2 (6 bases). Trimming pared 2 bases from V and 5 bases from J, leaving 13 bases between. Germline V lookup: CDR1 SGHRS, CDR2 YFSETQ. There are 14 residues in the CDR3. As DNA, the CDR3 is TGCGCCAGCAGCTTCCGCAGGGAGGAGGAGACCCAGTACTTC. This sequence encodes CASSFRREEETQYF.